This T cell receptor beta chain originates from a study of Graves' ophthalmopathy and Graves' hyperthyroidism. PBMCs were obtained from about 9.4 ml of fresh peripheral blood. Of note for this clonotype: Its antigen is unknown. A read error may be the cause here, since a much bigger clone is one base away.

Amplified TCR beta CDR3 regions were obtained using RNA transcripts as template. HTBI primers were employed in first-round RT-PCR, then a second-round multiplex PCR followed. Each CDR3 protein is one row after TCRdb ran MiXCR on the multiplex PCR reads. The sample carries approximately 500,000 distinct CDR3 sequences, approximately 14% recorded once. Regarding the study as a whole: Most thyroid clonotypes with frequency above 0.001 were detected in blood too.

Germline trimming cut 5 bases from V and 13 bases from J; bases unmatched to any gene: 14. CDR1 and CDR2 (germline): SGHTA, FQGNSA. The CDR3 extends over 14 amino acids. This clonotype was sampled from a woman aged 30 to 39 with Graves' ophthalmopathy. Sequenced material: blood. V gene TRBV7-2 combines with J gene TRBJ2-5, with 9 positions matching TRBD1. The chain's CDR3 is CASSTPGTGKARYF. CDR3 nucleotide sequence: TGTGCCAGCAGCACCCCTGGGACAGGGAAGGCCCGGTACTTC.